The clone carrying this T cell receptor (beta chain) has a count of ten or more. As yet, its antigen is unknown. An absence of ophthalmopathy progression within 18 months meant stable Graves' hyperthyroidism. Aged 18 to 65, the patients had hyperthyroidism that was newly diagnosed and had lasted under 2 months. This entry comes from a study of T cells in Graves' hyperthyroidism and ophthalmopathy. Study-level points and caveats: In validation, the model predicted ophthalmopathy. These predictions came a median roughly seven months before onset. Blood also showed most of the thyroid clonotypes that were expanded above 0.001.

Amplified regions were TCR beta CDR3 sequences from RNA transcripts. A first-round RT-PCR of the TCR CDR3 used the HTBI primer set. TCRdb ran MiXCR on the multiplex PCR reads and lists one entry per CDR3 protein. In the table there are 300,000 or so distinct CDR3 sequences, roughly 23% of which are singletons. CDR1 is SNHLY and CDR2 is FYNNEI in the germline V gene. The CDR3 loop spans 16 amino acids. The V gene end was trimmed by 6 bases and the J gene end by 6 bases; junction bases not matched to a gene: 11. The clonotype was recovered from a woman aged 45 to 65 with Graves' hyperthyroidism. This chain connects TRBV2 to TRBJ2-1; 10 bases match TRBD2. The sequenced sample consisted of blood. For the CDR3, the DNA is TGTGCCAGCAGGATTACTCTAGCGGGAGCCCCCAATGAGCAGTTCTTC. Its translation is CASRITLAGAPNEQFF. Full variable domain (rest looked up from reference TRBV2 and TRBJ2-1): EPEVTQTPSHQVTQMGQEVILRCVPISNHLYFYWYRQILGQKVEFLVSFYNNEISEKSEIFDDQFSVERPDGSNFTLKIRSTKLEDSAMYFCASRITLAGAPNEQFFGPGTRLTVL.